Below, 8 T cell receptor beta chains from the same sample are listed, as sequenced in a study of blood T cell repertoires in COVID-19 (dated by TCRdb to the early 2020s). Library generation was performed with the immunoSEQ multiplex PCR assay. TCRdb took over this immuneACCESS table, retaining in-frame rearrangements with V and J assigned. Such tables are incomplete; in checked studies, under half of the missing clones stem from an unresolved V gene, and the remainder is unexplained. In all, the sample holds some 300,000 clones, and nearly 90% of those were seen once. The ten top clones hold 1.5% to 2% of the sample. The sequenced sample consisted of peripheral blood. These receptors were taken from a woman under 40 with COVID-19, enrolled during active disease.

CDR3 amino acids: CASRKRGGSTDTQYF. The CDR3 DNA follows: TGTGCCAGCAGGAAGCGGGGGGGGAGCACAGATACGCAGTATTTT. The rearrangement joins TRBV5-4 to TRBJ2-3; 10 bases agree with TRBD2. V trimming: 5 bases; J trimming: 0 bases; junction bases outside the gene matches: 3. Looked up from germline, CDR1 is SGHNT and CDR2 is YYREEE (reference sequence). The CDR3 loop spans 15 amino acids.

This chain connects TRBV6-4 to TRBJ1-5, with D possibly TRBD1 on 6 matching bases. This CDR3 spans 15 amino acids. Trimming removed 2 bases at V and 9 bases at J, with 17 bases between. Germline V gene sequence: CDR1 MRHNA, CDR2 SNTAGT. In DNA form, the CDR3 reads TGTGCCAGCAGTGACCCCCCCGTCGGGACAAGGCCCCAGCATTTT. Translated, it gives CASSDPPVGTRPQHF.

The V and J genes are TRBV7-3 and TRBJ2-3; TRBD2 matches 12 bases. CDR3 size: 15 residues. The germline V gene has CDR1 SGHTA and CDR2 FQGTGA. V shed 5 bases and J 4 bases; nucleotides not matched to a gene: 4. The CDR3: CASSPLAGGPDTQYF. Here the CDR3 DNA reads TGTGCCAGCAGCCCCCTAGCGGGGGGGCCAGATACGCAGTATTTT.

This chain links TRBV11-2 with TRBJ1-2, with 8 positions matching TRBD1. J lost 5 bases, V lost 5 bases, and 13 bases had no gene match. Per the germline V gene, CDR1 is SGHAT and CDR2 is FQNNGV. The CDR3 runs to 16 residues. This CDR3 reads CASSPRQGSAIYGYTF. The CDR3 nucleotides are TGTGCCAGCAGCCCCAGACAGGGGTCAGCGATTTATGGCTACACCTTC.

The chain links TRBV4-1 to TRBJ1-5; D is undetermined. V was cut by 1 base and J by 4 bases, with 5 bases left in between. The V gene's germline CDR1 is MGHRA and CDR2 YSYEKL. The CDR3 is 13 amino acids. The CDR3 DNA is TGCGCCAGCAGCCAAGTCCTAAATCAGCCCCAGCATTTT. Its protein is CASSQVLNQPQHF.

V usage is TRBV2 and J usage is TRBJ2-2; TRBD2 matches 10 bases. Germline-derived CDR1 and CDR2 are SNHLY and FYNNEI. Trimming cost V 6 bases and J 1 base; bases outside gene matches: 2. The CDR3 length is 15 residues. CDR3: CASRASGGNTGELFF. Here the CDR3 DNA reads TGTGCCAGCAGAGCTAGCGGGGGGAACACCGGGGAGCTGTTTTTT. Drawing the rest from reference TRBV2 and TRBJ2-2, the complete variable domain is EPEVTQTPSHQVTQMGQEVILRCVPISNHLYFYWYRQILGQKVEFLVSFYNNEISEKSEIFDDQFSVERPDGSNFTLKIRSTKLEDSAMYFCASRASGGNTGELFFGEGSRLTVL.

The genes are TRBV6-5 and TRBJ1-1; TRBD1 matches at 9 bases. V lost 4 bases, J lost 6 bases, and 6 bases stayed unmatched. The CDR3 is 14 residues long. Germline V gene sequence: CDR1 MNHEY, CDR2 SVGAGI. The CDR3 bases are TGTGCCAGCAGTTTGACAGGGGGGGGTGCTGAAGCTTTCTTT. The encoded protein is CASSLTGGGAEAFF.

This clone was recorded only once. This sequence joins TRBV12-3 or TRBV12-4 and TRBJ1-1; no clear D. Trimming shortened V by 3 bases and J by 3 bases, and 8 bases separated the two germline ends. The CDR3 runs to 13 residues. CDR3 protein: CASSLRRDTEAFF. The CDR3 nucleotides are TGTGCCAGCAGTTTGAGGAGAGACACTGAAGCTTTCTTT.